Below are 17 T cell receptor beta chains sequenced from a single sample in a study of T cell repertoires in cytomegalovirus infection. TCRdb re-called the reads with MiXCR, one entry per CDR3 protein. The sample has 200,000 to 300,000 distinct CDR3 sequences; roughly 13% are singletons. Sequenced: PBMCs. These receptor sequences come from a human donor in good health (CMV status not recorded). Some clones in this sample may be carry-over from other donors' samples.

This clonotype was found many times. J is TRBJ1-6 and V is TRBV2; 10 bases are shared with TRBD1. The CDR3 contains 15 residues. V lost 5 bases and J lost 4; bases outside the gene matches: 2. Germline V gives CDR1 SNHLY, CDR2 FYNNEI. CDR3 in DNA: TGTGCCAGCAGTCGGGACAGGGGTTATAATTCACCCCTCCACTTT. This codes for CASSRDRGYNSPLHF.

In this sample, this clonotype turned up a few times. The chain recombines TRBV7-8 with TRBJ2-2, with D possibly TRBD1 on 6 matching bases. The germline V gene encodes CDR1 SGHVS and CDR2 FQNEAQ. V lost 4 bases and J lost 1, with 10 bases in between. The CDR3 covers 15 residues. This CDR3 reads CASSSQGWNTGELFF. As DNA, the CDR3 is TGTGCCAGCAGCTCACAGGGATGGAACACCGGGGAGCTGTTTTTT.

This clonotype was seen repeatedly, ten times or more. The chain carries TRBV11-3 and TRBJ2-5; 11 bases fit TRBD1. V lost 3 bases and J lost 2; bases outside the gene matches: 2. Germline CDR1 is SGHNT and CDR2 is YENEEA. This CDR3 contains 15 residues. For the CDR3, the DNA is TGTGCCAGCAGCTTGGGGACAGGGGGTCAAGAGACCCAGTACTTC. Translated, it gives CASSLGTGGQETQYF.

The chain couples TRBV2 to TRBJ1-1, with D perhaps TRBD1 (5 bases). The CDR3 spans 13 residues. Germline loops: CDR1 SNHLY, CDR2 FYNNEI. Trimming took off 8 bases at V and 4 bases at J, with 14 bases between the two ends. For the CDR3, the DNA is TGTGCCAGCCCTCGTATTGGGGGCACTGAAGCTTTCTTT. As protein: CASPRIGGTEAFF.

This clonotype was seen at least ten times. V is TRBV19 and J is TRBJ2-2; the match to TRBD2 covers 9 bases. The CDR3 runs to 14 residues. V dropped 6 bases and J dropped 4; count of bases not matched to a gene: 3. Germline V CDR1 and CDR2: LNHDA, SQIVND (reference sequence). The CDR3 spells CASRGGRATGELFF. CDR3 bases: TGTGCCAGTAGGGGCGGGAGGGCCACCGGGGAGCTGTTTTTT.

This clonotype appeared many times. The chain combines TRBV6-6 with TRBJ1-6; 8 bases are shared with TRBD1. Germline V gene lookup returns CDR1 MNHNY and CDR2 SVGAGI (reference sequence). V shed 5 bases and J 6 bases; nucleotides not matched to a gene: 12. The CDR3 covers 17 residues. CDR3 loop: CASSPHVGQAINSPLHF. In DNA, the CDR3 is TGTGCCAGCAGTCCTCATGTGGGACAGGCAATTAATTCACCCCTCCACTTT.

This clonotype was found many times. The chain employs TRBV19 and TRBJ2-7, with TRBD2 as a possible D gene (6 bases). CDR3 size: 14 residues. Trimming removed 6 bases at V and 5 bases at J, with 17 bases between. Germline assignment: CDR1 LNHDA and CDR2 SQIVND (reference sequence). CDR3 amino acids: CASRRGLPGHEQYF. The CDR3 region has the DNA TGTGCCAGTAGGCGGGGACTCCCGGGCCACGAGCAGTACTTC.

This clonotype was counted ten times or more. This chain connects TRBV28 to TRBJ2-7; D perhaps matches TRBD1 (6 bases). V lost 6 bases and J 0 bases, leaving 15 bases between the germline ends. The CDR3 extends over 15 amino acids. CDR1 is MDHEN and CDR2 is SYDVKM in the germline V gene. The CDR3: CASRHLTGSSYEQYF. CDR3 in DNA: TGTGCCAGCAGACACCTGACAGGATCCTCCTACGAGCAGTACTTC.

In this sample, this clonotype turned up a few times. The gene calls are TRBV28 and TRBJ1-5; perhaps TRBD1 as D (6 bases). The CDR3 extends over 16 amino acids. Germline V gene sequence: CDR1 MDHEN, CDR2 SYDVKM. The V end was cut by 5 bases, the J end by 7 bases, with 21 bases between. The chain's CDR3 is CASSLIPTGSGQPQHF. Here the CDR3 DNA reads TGTGCCAGCAGTCTCATCCCTACAGGGTCAGGGCAGCCCCAGCATTTT.

This clonotype was seen ten or more times. The rearrangement uses TRBV14 and TRBJ2-3, with D perhaps matching TRBD1 or TRBD2 (5 bases each). CDR1 and CDR2 from the germline V gene are SGHDN and FVKESK. The V end was cut by 2 bases, the J end by 2 bases, with 11 bases between. This CDR3 is built from 15 residues. The CDR3 protein is CASSQWQGPTDTQYF. In nucleotides, the CDR3 is TGTGCCAGCAGCCAATGGCAGGGACCCACAGATACGCAGTATTTT.

This clonotype came up a few times. The genes are TRBV29-1 and TRBJ2-5, with D tentatively TRBD1 (5 bases). V dropped 4 bases and J dropped 5 bases, with 14 bases sitting between them. This CDR3 comprises 13 residues. The germline CDR1 and CDR2 sequences are SQVTM and ANQGSEA. CDR3 sequence: CSVVQALGETQYF. CDR3 in DNA: TGCAGCGTTGTACAGGCCCTCGGGGAGACCCAGTACTTC.

At least ten counts were recorded for this clonotype. The chain couples TRBV7-2 to TRBJ1-2; D uncertain. V was shortened by 2 bases and J by 7 bases, with 11 bases between the two germline ends. The V gene's germline CDR1 is SGHTA and CDR2 FQGNSA. The CDR3 sequence is 13 residues long. CDR3 sequence reads: CASSLTAAGGYTF. In DNA, the CDR3 is TGTGCCAGCAGCTTAACGGCCGCCGGTGGCTACACCTTC.

The DNA of the CDR3 is TGCGCCAGCAGTCATCAGGGAGGCACTGAAGCTTTCTTT. Its translation is CASSHQGGTEAFF. V is TRBV23-1 and J is TRBJ1-1; D may be TRBD1 (5 bases). TRBV23-1 is an ORF, with its function uncertain. Between the trimmed V and J ends, which lost 3 bases and 4 bases, there was a span of 9 bases. The CDR3 runs to 13 residues.

The table lists this clonotype with many counts. The genes are TRBV7-9 and TRBJ2-7; 7 bases match TRBD2. CDR1 and CDR2 (germline): SEHNR, FQNEAQ (reference sequence). The CDR3 totals 14 residues. The V gene end was trimmed by 2 bases and the J gene end by 6 bases; junction bases not matched to a gene: 7. The chain's CDR3 is CASSLWPSGSEQYF. The CDR3 region has the DNA TGTGCCAGCAGCTTATGGCCTAGCGGTTCCGAGCAGTACTTC. The variable domain in full, completed from reference TRBV7-9 and TRBJ2-7, reads DTGVSQNPRHKITKRGQNVTFRCDPISEHNRLYWYRQTLGQGPEFLTYFQNEAQLEKSRLLSDRFSAERPKGSFSTLEIQRTEQGDSAMYLCASSLWPSGSEQYFGPGTRLTVT.

This clonotype was detected ten times or more. This chain uses TRBV20-1 with TRBJ2-1; 12 bases align to TRBD2. With V trimmed by 6 bases and J by 5 bases, 5 bases remained unmatched. Germline lookup yields CDR1 DFQATT and CDR2 SNEGSKA (reference sequence). The CDR3 loop spans 14 amino acids. CDR3 coding DNA: TGCAGTGCGCCTCTAGCGGGGGGGAACAATGAGCAGTTCTTC. As protein: CSAPLAGGNNEQFF.

In this sample, this clonotype turned up many times. The V call is TRBV29-1, the J call TRBJ1-4; maybe TRBD1 (5 bases). The germline CDR1 and CDR2 sequences are SQVTM and ANQGSEA. The germline V and J ends were trimmed by 4 bases and 8 bases, with 14 bases remaining between them. CDR3 length: 13 amino acids. In nucleotides, the CDR3 is TGCAGCGTTGCGGGCCAGGGAGGGGAAAAACTGTTTTTT. Its protein product is CSVAGQGGEKLFF.

CDR3 sequence: CASSAWTASSYNEQFF. DNA for the CDR3: TGTGCCAGCAGCGCCTGGACAGCTAGCTCCTACAATGAGCAGTTCTTC. The rearrangement joins TRBV5-4 to TRBJ2-1, with D maybe TRBD1 (6 bases). Per germline, CDR1 SGHNT and CDR2 YYREEE (reference sequence). The CDR3 has 16 residues. Trimming removed 4 bases from V and 0 bases from J, with 14 bases in between.